These 25 T cell receptor beta chains were sequenced from one sample in a study of T-cell reconstitution after alpha-beta-depleted transplantation in children. Unique molecular identifiers were incorporated when the TCRbeta library was constructed. A single record per CDR3 protein comes from TCRdb applying MiXCR to the PCR reads. The table lists approximately 300,000 distinct CDR3 sequences, around a tenth of them singletons. Material: peripheral blood, obtained 180 days after TCRalphabeta/CD19-depleted stem cell transplant. Source of these receptors: a male patient between 2 and 10 years old who had a stem cell transplant for chronic granulomatous disease, so the T cells may come from the graft donor.

The table lists this clonotype with many counts. The V call is TRBV4-3, the J call TRBJ2-5, with TRBD1 as a possible D gene (5 bases). V shed 1 base and J shed 5 bases, with 14 bases lying between them. The length of the CDR3 is 15 residues. Germline lookup yields CDR1 LGHNA and CDR2 YSLEER. The CDR3 DNA is TGCGCCAGCAGCCAAGGGCCAGGGTTTATTGAGACCCAGTACTTC. As protein: CASSQGPGFIETQYF.

This clonotype was picked up many times. The J gene is TRBJ2-6, the V gene TRBV28; D is possibly TRBD1 (7 bases). The V gene lost 3 bases and the J gene lost 3 bases, with 9 bases spanning the gap. Per the germline V gene, CDR1 is MDHEN and CDR2 is SYDVKM. The CDR3 has 15 residues. For the CDR3, the DNA is TGTGCCAGCAGTTTTCAGGGGGGTGGGGCCAACGTCCTGACTTTC. It specifies CASSFQGGGANVLTF. The full variable domain, its missing parts supplied by reference TRBV28 and TRBJ2-6, is DVKVTQSSRYLVKRTGEKVFLECVQDMDHENMFWYRQDPGLGLRLIYFSYDVKMKEKGDIPEGYSVSREKKERFSLILESASTNQTSMYLCASSFQGGGANVLTFGAGSRLTVL.

This clonotype was seen at least ten times. The chain is built from TRBV20-1 and TRBJ2-2; D gene ambiguous. Germline values: CDR1 DFQATT, CDR2 SNEGSKA (reference sequence). Trimming left V 1 base short and J 8 bases short, with 11 bases between. The CDR3 has 13 amino acids. In nucleotides, the CDR3 is TGCAGTGCTAGAGTGGCCGAGGCGGGGGAGCTGTTTTTT. It translates to CSARVAEAGELFF.

This clonotype was recorded a few times. CDR3 bases: TGTGCCAGCTCACGGACGGGGGGACAGGGGGCTTTGAACACTGAAGCTTTCTTT. This codes for CASSRTGGQGALNTEAFF. V is TRBV2 and J is TRBJ1-1, with 12 bases aligning to TRBD1. The CDR3 has 18 residues. From germline, CDR1 is SNHLY and CDR2 FYNNEI. The V and J ends lost 8 bases and 0 bases, in that order; junction bases with no gene match: 13.

This clonotype was detected ten times or more. The gene calls are TRBV20-1 and TRBJ1-3, with 11 bases identical to TRBD1. The V segment lost 3 bases and the J segment 3 bases; nucleotides outside the gene matches: 4. The CDR3 extends over 15 amino acids. Germline V gene data show CDR1 as DFQATT and CDR2 as SNEGSKA (reference sequence). The CDR3 DNA reads as TGCAGTGCTAGCGGACAGGGGGCATATGGAAACACCATATATTTT. Translated: CSASGQGAYGNTIYF.

This clonotype was counted at least ten times. CDR3 nucleotides: TGTGCCAGCAGCCCGCTTTCCGGGAGGTCCTACAATGAGCAGTTCTTC. It translates to CASSPLSGRSYNEQFF. J is TRBJ2-1 and V is TRBV11-2; 7 bases align to TRBD2. Germline V gene sequence: CDR1 SGHAT, CDR2 FQNNGV. The CDR3 length is 16 residues. Unmatched junction bases numbered 8, after V lost 5 bases and J lost 1 base.

This clonotype was seen at least ten times. The gene calls are TRBV5-1 and TRBJ2-1; 8 bases align to TRBD1. CDR1 and CDR2 (germline): SGHRS, YFSETQ. J was trimmed by 10 bases and V by 4 bases; bases with no gene match: 10. CDR3 length: 14 residues. Here the CDR3 DNA reads TGCGCCAGCAGCCAACCACAGGGGGTCCAAGAGCAGTTCTTC. It codes for CASSQPQGVQEQFF.

This clonotype showed up just once. A much larger clone is a single base away; this may be a read error. The J gene is TRBJ2-5, the V gene TRBV24-1, with 7 bases identical to TRBD2. The CDR3 runs to 13 residues. The germline V gene has CDR1 KGHDR and CDR2 SFDVKD. CDR3 in DNA: TGTGCCCCCAGTGGGAGGGGTCAAGAGACCCAGTACTTC. It specifies CAPSGRGQETQYF.

This clonotype occurred many times. The V call is TRBV12-3 or TRBV12-4, the J call TRBJ2-7; D perhaps matches TRBD2 (8 bases). V was trimmed by 0 bases and J by 7 bases, leaving 13 bases between them. The CDR3 has 14 residues. CDR3 protein: CASSLAGRGLEQYF. The CDR3 region has the DNA TGTGCCAGCAGTTTAGCCGGGAGGGGGCTGGAGCAGTACTTC.

In its sample, this clonotype was seen many times. The chain's CDR3 is CASSLGSGTGKETQYF. The CDR3 coding sequence is TGTGCCAGCAGCTTGGGATCCGGGACAGGGAAAGAGACCCAGTACTTC. This chain connects TRBV5-5 to TRBJ2-5, with TRBD1 matching over 9 bases. Germline-derived CDR1 and CDR2 are SGHKS and YYEKEE (reference sequence). There are 16 residues in the CDR3. V trimming: 0 bases; J trimming: 3 bases; junction bases outside the gene matches: 6.

This clonotype was counted ten times or more. The rearrangement joins TRBV20-1 to TRBJ2-1; a weak D match, TRBD2 (6 bases). CDR1 is DFQATT, CDR2 SNEGSKA, per germline (reference sequence). The CDR3 totals 13 residues. Trimming removed 0 bases at V and 8 bases at J, with 11 bases between. The CDR3 protein is CSARDPAGYEQFF. Here the CDR3 DNA reads TGCAGTGCTAGAGATCCGGCGGGGTATGAGCAGTTCTTC.

There are many counts of this clonotype. The chain recombines TRBV28 with TRBJ2-3, with TRBD2 as a possible D gene (7 bases). With 7 bases removed from V and 0 bases from J, the gap between germline ends came to 17 bases. CDR3 length: 16 residues. Germline V gene data show CDR1 as MDHEN and CDR2 as SYDVKM. DNA for the CDR3: TGTGCCAGCATCAAATGGGGGGGGCGTAGCACAGATACGCAGTATTTT. Residues: CASIKWGGRSTDTQYF.

J is TRBJ2-2 and V is TRBV12-2; no DNA check was done on the table's D call, TRBD2. TRBV12-2 represents a pseudogene. The CDR3 spans 17 residues. The CDR3 bases are TGTGCAAGTCGCTCCTTCGGACTAGCGGCTAACACCGGGGAGCTGTTTTTT. It translates to CASRSFGLAANTGELFF.

In regard to this clonotype: One base away lies a much larger clone, so this may be a sequencing read error. The V and J genes are TRBV12-3 or TRBV12-4 and TRBJ1-5; no clear D. The CDR3 is 15 amino acids. Here the CDR3 DNA reads TGTGCCAGCAGTTTTTTAAGTAAGAGCAATCAGCCCCAGCCTTTT. Translating it yields CASSFLSKSNQPQPF.

This clonotype was seen at least ten times. The chain couples TRBV28 to TRBJ2-1; D is uncertain. Per the germline V gene, CDR1 is MDHEN and CDR2 is SYDVKM. This CDR3 contains 13 residues. Trimming shortened V by 7 bases and J by 5 bases, and 12 bases separated the two germline ends. CDR3 protein: CASTLRRHNEQFF. CDR3 DNA sequence: TGTGCCAGCACCCTCCGGCGGCACAATGAGCAGTTCTTC.

The sample holds a few counts of this clonotype. One end of the junction fails to match germline, which may point to a read error. V gene TRBV20-1 combines with J gene TRBJ2-1; 11 bases align to TRBD2. The CDR3 is made up of 17 amino acids. Germline CDR1 reads DFQATT; CDR2 reads SNEGSKA (reference sequence). The CDR3 here is CCARDLKTSGGYNEQFF. DNA for the CDR3: TGCTGTGCTAGAGACCTCAAAACTAGCGGGGGTTACAATGAGCAGTTCTTC.

This clonotype was seen ten or more times. The chain combines TRBV20-1 with TRBJ2-5; 11 bases are a match to TRBD2. The CDR3 length is 14 residues. The germline V gene has CDR1 DFQATT and CDR2 SNEGSKA (reference sequence). V shed 3 bases, J shed 5 bases, and the junction held 5 bases outside the gene matches. The CDR3 bases are TGCAGTGCTAGGACTAGCGGGAAGCTTGAGACCCAGTACTTC. Translating it yields CSARTSGKLETQYF.

This clonotype was recorded many times. This chain joins TRBV7-9 and TRBJ1-2; possible D gene TRBD1, 5 bases. Trimming removed 4 bases from V and 0 bases from J, with 15 bases in between. Germline V gene sequence: CDR1 SEHNR, CDR2 FQNEAQ (reference sequence). This CDR3 has 16 amino acids. The CDR3 spells CASSSTAGYPNYGYTF. The CDR3 nucleotides are TGTGCCAGCAGCTCCACTGCAGGGTACCCTAACTATGGCTACACCTTC. The entire variable domain, with the rest obtained from reference TRBV7-9 and TRBJ1-2, is as follows: DTGVSQNPRHKITKRGQNVTFRCDPISEHNRLYWYRQTLGQGPEFLTYFQNEAQLEKSRLLSDRFSAERPKGSFSTLEIQRTEQGDSAMYLCASSSTAGYPNYGYTFGSGTRLTVV.

This clonotype was recorded at least ten times. J is TRBJ2-3 and V is TRBV5-6, with D perhaps given as TRBD1 or TRBD2 (5 bases each). The CDR3 is made up of 15 amino acids. CDR1 and CDR2 (germline): SGHDT, YYEEEE. V shed 2 bases and J shed 5 bases, with 15 bases lying between them. CDR3 bases: TGTGCCAGCAGCTTCCGGGACCTAGCTGGAGATACGCAGTATTTT. It specifies CASSFRDLAGDTQYF.

This clonotype has ten or more counts. This rearrangement joins TRBV5-1 to TRBJ1-2; a weak D match, TRBD1 (6 bases). CDR3 size: 16 residues. The V end was cut by 5 bases, the J end by 3 bases, with 20 bases between. Germline loops: CDR1 SGHRS, CDR2 YFSETQ. The CDR3 is CASRRGQGFRDYGYTF. CDR3 sequence (DNA): TGCGCCAGCAGGAGAGGGCAGGGGTTTCGGGACTATGGCTACACCTTC.

This clonotype was counted ten times or more. The chain joins TRBV12-3 or TRBV12-4 to TRBJ2-7; perhaps TRBD2 as D (5 bases). This CDR3 comprises 14 residues. Trimming stripped 6 bases from V and 3 bases from J, with 15 bases between. DNA of the CDR3: TGTGCCAGCAGGGGTGAGGGTAATAACTACGAGCAGTACTTC. Translated, it gives CASRGEGNNYEQYF.

The chain is built from TRBV7-8 and TRBJ2-7; D is undetermined. The CDR3 loop spans 13 amino acids. Germline V CDR1 and CDR2: SGHVS, FQNEAQ. The V gene lost 4 bases and the J gene lost 2 bases, with 9 bases spanning the gap. The CDR3 DNA reads as TGTGCCAGCAGCTACACTTCAACCTACGAGCAGTACTTC. Translating gives CASSYTSTYEQYF.

The rearrangement links TRBV2 to TRBJ1-1; D is unresolved. The CDR3 loop spans 14 amino acids. V dropped 5 bases and J dropped 5 bases, with 15 bases sitting between them. The V gene's germline CDR1 is SNHLY and CDR2 FYNNEI. The CDR3 bases are TGTGCCAGCAGTCCGGAGGTCTTGGGGACTGAAGCTTTCTTT. This sequence encodes CASSPEVLGTEAFF.

In this sample, this clonotype turned up many times. V and J are TRBV5-1 and TRBJ1-5; possible D gene TRBD1, 5 bases. CDR3 length: 14 amino acids. Germline values: CDR1 SGHRS, CDR2 YFSETQ. V dropped 6 bases and J dropped 5 bases, with 15 bases sitting between them. Here the CDR3 DNA reads TGCGCCAGCAAAAGCGGGCTAGGGGATCAGCCCCAGCATTTT. Translation gives CASKSGLGDQPQHF. Supplemented by reference TRBV5-1 and TRBJ1-5, the full variable domain reads KAGVTQTPRYLIKTRGQQVTLSCSPISGHRSVSWYQQTPGQGLQFLFEYFSETQRNKGNFPGRFSGRQFSNSRSEMNVSTLELGDSALYLCASKSGLGDQPQHFGDGTRLSIL.

This clonotype has at least ten counts. The chain has TRBV20-1 and TRBJ2-5; 14 bases align to TRBD2. Germline lookup yields CDR1 DFQATT and CDR2 SNEGSKA (reference sequence). Losses at the gene ends were 2 bases for V and 1 base for J; bases not matched to a gene: 3. The CDR3 sequence is 16 residues long. CDR3 in DNA: TGCAGTGCTAGACCCGGACTAGCGGGGGGCCAAGAGACCCAGTACTTC. The encoded protein is CSARPGLAGGQETQYF.